A single sample is the source of the 2 T cell receptor beta chains below, sequenced in a study of blood T cell repertoires in COVID-19. The protocol was immunoSEQ multiplex PCR, while the TCRdb copy is restricted to in-frame clones and leaves out a portion. The table records 50,000 to 65,000 clones, 72% of them present only once. Source material: PBMCs or T cells enriched from blood (not recorded which). Every receptor here comes from a woman aged 55-69 years who had been exposed to COVID-19.

V gene TRBV7-9 combines with J gene TRBJ2-1; D is possibly TRBD2 (6 bases). CDR1 and CDR2 (germline): SEHNR, FQNEAQ (reference sequence). This CDR3 comprises 15 residues. Trimming stripped 5 bases from V and 0 bases from J, with 11 bases between. The CDR3 loop reads CASSASALSYNEQFF. CDR3 bases: TGTGCCAGCAGCGCTAGCGCGCTCTCCTACAATGAGCAGTTCTTC.

The gene calls are TRBV5-8 and TRBJ1-5, with 7 bases aligning to TRBD1. The CDR3 contains 14 residues. With V trimmed by 3 bases and J by 1 base, 1 base remained unmatched. The germline CDR1 and CDR2 sequences are SGHTS and YDEGEE. CDR3: CASSYRGSNQPQHF. The CDR3, as DNA: TGTGCCAGCAGCTACAGGGGAAGCAATCAGCCCCAGCATTTT.